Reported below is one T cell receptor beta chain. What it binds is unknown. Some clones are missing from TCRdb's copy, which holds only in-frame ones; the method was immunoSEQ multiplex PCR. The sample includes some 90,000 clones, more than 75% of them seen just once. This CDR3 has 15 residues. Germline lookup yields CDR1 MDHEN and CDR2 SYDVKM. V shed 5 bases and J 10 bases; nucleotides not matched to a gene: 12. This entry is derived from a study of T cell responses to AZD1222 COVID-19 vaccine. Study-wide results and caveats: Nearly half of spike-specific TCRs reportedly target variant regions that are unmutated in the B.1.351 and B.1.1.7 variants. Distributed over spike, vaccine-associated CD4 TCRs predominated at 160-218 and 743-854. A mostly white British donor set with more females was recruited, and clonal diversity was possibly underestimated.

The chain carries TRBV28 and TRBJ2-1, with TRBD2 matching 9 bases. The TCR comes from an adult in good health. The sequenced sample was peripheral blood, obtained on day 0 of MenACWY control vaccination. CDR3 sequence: CASSEIAGEAWEQFF. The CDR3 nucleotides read TGTGCCAGCAGTGAGATAGCGGGAGAGGCCTGGGAGCAGTTCTTC. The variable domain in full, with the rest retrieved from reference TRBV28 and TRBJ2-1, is DVKVTQSSRYLVKRTGEKVFLECVQDMDHENMFWYRQDPGLGLRLIYFSYDVKMKEKGDIPEGYSVSREKKERFSLILESASTNQTSMYLCASSEIAGEAWEQFFGPGTRLTVL.